This T cell receptor beta chain was documented in a study of cytomegalovirus exposure and HLA in healthy donors. Whole-study context: The study placed over 65% of its roughly 410 genotyped donors in the Caucasian-associated ancestry cluster.

The table lists this clone with a few counts. Its antigen is unknown. The PCR had 60 Vbeta and 13 Jbeta primers. Profiled with immunoSEQ multiplex PCR; TCRdb holds only in-frame clones, not every one. The table has 150,000 to 200,000 clones, roughly 77% seen once. Overall study findings and caveats: Many donors shared some public TCRs, even though most TCR sequences were rare. Later analysis demonstrated an association between a missense DCLRE1C variant and TCR beta V- and J-gene trimming.

V lost 0 bases and J 6 bases, leaving 16 bases between the germline ends. The CDR3 extends over 15 amino acids. The sample was PBMCs. The chain has TRBV5-7 and TRBJ2-7, with D possibly being TRBD2 (5 bases). TRBV5-7 is filed as an ORF, its function uncertain. This TCR was recovered from a woman aged 18-29 years in good health and CMV-seronegative. The CDR3 loop reads CASSLAVKASGEQYF. In DNA form, the CDR3 reads TGTGCCAGCAGCTTGGCGGTAAAGGCAAGCGGCGAGCAGTACTTC.